The present entry profiles one T cell receptor beta chain with its context. The sample belongs to a study of blood T cell repertoires in COVID-19. The table came from immunoSEQ multiplex PCR; TCRdb's copy has only in-frame clones and leaves some out. The repertoire holds 200,000 to 300,000 clones, with 75% to 85% as singletons. The trim removed 9 bases at V and 3 bases at J, leaving 7 bases unmatched. Germline V lookup: CDR1 ENHRY, CDR2 SYGVKD. This CDR3 contains 13 residues. The clonotype comes from a human donor in a cohort sampled during active COVID-19. The sample taken for sequencing was peripheral blood. The chain joins TRBV10-3 to TRBJ2-7; 8 bases are a match to TRBD1. DNA of the CDR3: TGTGCCATTAAATCTGGACAGGGCTACGAGCAGTACTTC. Its translation: CAIKSGQGYEQYF.